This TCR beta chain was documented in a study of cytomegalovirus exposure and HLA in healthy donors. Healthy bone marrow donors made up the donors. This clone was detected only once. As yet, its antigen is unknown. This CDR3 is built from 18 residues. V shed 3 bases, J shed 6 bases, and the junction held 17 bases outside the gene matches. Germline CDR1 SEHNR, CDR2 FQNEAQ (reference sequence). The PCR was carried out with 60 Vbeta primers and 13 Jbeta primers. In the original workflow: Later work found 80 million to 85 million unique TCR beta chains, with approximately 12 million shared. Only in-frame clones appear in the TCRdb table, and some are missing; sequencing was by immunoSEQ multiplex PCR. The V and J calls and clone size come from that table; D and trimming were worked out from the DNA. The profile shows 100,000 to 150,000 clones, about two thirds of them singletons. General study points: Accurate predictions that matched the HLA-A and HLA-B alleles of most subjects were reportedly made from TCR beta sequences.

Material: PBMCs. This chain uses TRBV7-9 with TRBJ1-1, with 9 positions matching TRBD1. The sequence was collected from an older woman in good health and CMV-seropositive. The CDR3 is CASSFPLGTGYRGSEAFF. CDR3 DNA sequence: TGTGCCAGCAGCTTTCCCCTAGGGACAGGGTATCGTGGCTCTGAAGCTTTCTTT.